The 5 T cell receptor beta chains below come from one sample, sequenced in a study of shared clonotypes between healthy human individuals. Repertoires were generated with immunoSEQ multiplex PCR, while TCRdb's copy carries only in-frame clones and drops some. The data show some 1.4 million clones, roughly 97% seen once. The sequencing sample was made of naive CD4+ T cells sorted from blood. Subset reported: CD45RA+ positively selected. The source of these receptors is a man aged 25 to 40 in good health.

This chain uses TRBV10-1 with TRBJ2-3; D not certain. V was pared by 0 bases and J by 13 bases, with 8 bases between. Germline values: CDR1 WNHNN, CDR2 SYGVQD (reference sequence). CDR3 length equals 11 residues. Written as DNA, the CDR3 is TGCGCCAGCAGTGAGTCGGGCAGGAAGTATTTT. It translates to CASSESGRKYF.

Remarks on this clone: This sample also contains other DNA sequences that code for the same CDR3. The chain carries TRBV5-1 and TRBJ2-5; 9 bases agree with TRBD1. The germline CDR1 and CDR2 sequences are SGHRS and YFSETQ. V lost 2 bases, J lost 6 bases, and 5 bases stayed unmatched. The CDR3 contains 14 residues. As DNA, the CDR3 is TGCGCCAGCAGCTTAGTGGGACAGGGAAAGACCCAGTACTTC. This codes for CASSLVGQGKTQYF.

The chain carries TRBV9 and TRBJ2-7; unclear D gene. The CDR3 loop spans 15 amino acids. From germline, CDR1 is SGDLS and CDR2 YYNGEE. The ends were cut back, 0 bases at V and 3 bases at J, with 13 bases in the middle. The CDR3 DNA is TGTGCCAGCAGCGTAGCGTCCGCATTAGTCTACGAGCAGTACTTC. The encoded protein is CASSVASALVYEQYF.

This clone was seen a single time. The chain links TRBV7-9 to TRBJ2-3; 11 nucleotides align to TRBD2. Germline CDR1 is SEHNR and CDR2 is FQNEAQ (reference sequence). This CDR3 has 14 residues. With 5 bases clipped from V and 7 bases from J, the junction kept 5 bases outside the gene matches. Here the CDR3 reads CASSETSGANTQYF. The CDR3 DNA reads TGTGCCAGCAGCGAGACTAGCGGGGCGAATACGCAGTATTTT.

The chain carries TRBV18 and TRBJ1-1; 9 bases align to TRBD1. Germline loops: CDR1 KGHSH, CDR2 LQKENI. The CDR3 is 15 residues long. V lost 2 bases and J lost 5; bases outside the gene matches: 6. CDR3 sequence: CASSPMDRGRTEAFF. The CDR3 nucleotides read TGTGCCAGCTCACCAATGGACAGGGGAAGGACTGAAGCTTTCTTT.